The rows below give T cell receptor beta chains drawn from one sample of a study of cytomegalovirus exposure and HLA in healthy donors. The data were produced by immunoSEQ multiplex PCR, yet TCRdb's version contains in-frame clones alone and is incomplete. The repertoire shows about 200,000 clones; the top ten hold about 1%. Sequenced sample: PBMCs. The source of these receptors is a girl under 10 years old in good health and CMV-seropositive. Each CDR3 is given with its conserved first and last residue. A D gene is named only where the DNA matches it firmly.

CDR3aa | CDR3nt | d_gene | j_gene | v_gene
CASSTDGMDKPQHF | TGTGCCAGTAGTACGGACGGAATGGACAAGCCCCAGCATTTT | - | TRBJ1-5 | TRBV19
CASSILGAFQETQYF | TGTGCCAGCAGTATCCTGGGGGCCTTTCAAGAGACCCAGTACTTC | - | TRBJ2-5 | TRBV5-5
CASSLSPYGYTF | TGTGCCAGCAGTTTATCTCCCTATGGCTACACCTTC | - | TRBJ1-2 | TRBV28
CASSKGTREGTPIGAPGTDTQYF | TGTGCCAGCAGCAAAGGTACGCGGGAGGGCACCCCGATAGGGGCTCCCGGCACAGATACGCAGTATTTT | - | TRBJ2-3 | TRBV21-1
CASSPQLGGFNYGYTF | TGCGCCAGCAGCCCACAATTGGGGGGGTTTAACTATGGCTACACCTTC | - | TRBJ1-2 | TRBV5-1
CASSAGDSGNTIYF | TGTGCCAGCTCCGCGGGGGACTCTGGAAACACCATATATTTT | - | TRBJ1-3 | TRBV18
CASSLGAPGTDTQYF | TGTGCCAGCAGTTTAGGAGCGCCGGGTACAGATACGCAGTATTTT | - | TRBJ2-3 | TRBV28
CASSLGGGSADTQYF | TGTGCCAGCAGCTTGGGGGGCGGGAGTGCAGATACGCAGTATTTT | TRBD2 | TRBJ2-3 | TRBV5-4
CASSRTGSGANVLTF | TGTGCCAGCAGCCGAACAGGGTCTGGGGCCAACGTCCTGACTTTC | - | TRBJ2-6 | TRBV7-2
CASSDLTGGTNYGYTF | TGTGCCAGCAGCGACCTCACAGGGGGAACTAACTATGGCTACACCTTC | TRBD1 | TRBJ1-2 | TRBV5-4
CASSEYGTGSPDTQYF | TGCGCCAGCAGTGAGTACGGGACAGGGTCCCCAGATACGCAGTATTTT | TRBD1 | TRBJ2-3 | TRBV10-1
CASSLASPNNEQFF | TGTGCCAGCAGCTTAGCGTCCCCAAACAATGAGCAGTTCTTC | - | TRBJ2-1 | TRBV7-2
CASSRDRDF | TGTGCCAGCAGTAGGGACAGAGACTTC | TRBD1 | TRBJ2-7 | TRBV2
CASSRYRDRSSYNSPLHF | TGTGCCAGCAGCCGCTACAGGGACAGGAGCTCCTATAATTCACCCCTCCACTTT | TRBD1 | TRBJ1-6 | TRBV27
CASSGTGLLPVMIF | TGTGCCAGCAGCGGGACGGGACTACTCCCCGTGATGATCTTC | TRBD2 | TRBJ2-1 | TRBV7-9